This T cell receptor beta chain was recorded in a study of blood T cells in healthy people across ages. Notes on the study in general: Among long-lived donors, naive CD4+ cells were more numerous and diversity higher than in aged donors. CMV status of donors was not determined, possibly confounding expanded clonotype changes.

Details on this clonotype: As yet, its antigen is unknown.

Germline CDR1 is DFQATT and CDR2 is SNEGSKA (reference sequence). The CDR3 totals 15 residues. A J-beta primer mix and a sample-barcoded 5' primer were used in a second PCR of roughly 6 to 12 cycles. The template-switch adaptor, which had 12 random nucleotides, put a tag on each cDNA molecule. Using its own MiXCR run on the 5' RACE reads, TCRdb lists one record per CDR3 protein. Of about a million distinct CDR3 sequences in the sample, roughly 43% were seen once. This rearrangement joins TRBV20-1 to TRBJ2-5; 12 bases map to TRBD2. The last part of the DNA fits TRBJ2-1 better; the J call may be wrong. The sample consisted of blood. The TCR sequence derives from a man under 40 in good health. The CDR3 sequence is CSATGLAGFQETQFF. CDR3 DNA: TGCAGTGCTACAGGACTAGCGGGATTCCAAGAGACCCAGTTCTTC.